This TCR beta chain was identified during a study of cytomegalovirus exposure and HLA in healthy donors. Study outcomes and limitations: Apparent HLA restriction characterized most CMV-associated TCR beta chains in a later analysis.

In the case of this clone: Its antigen is undetermined.

60 Vbeta and 13 Jbeta primers were used in PCR. Method: immunoSEQ multiplex PCR; TCRdb's copy keeps in-frame clones and lacks some. This repertoire shows 73,000 or so clones, 75% to 85% found once; its top ten account for about 7%. Source material: PBMCs. The receptor's source is a human donor in good health.

The chain's CDR3 is CASEPTGNTIYF. CDR3 nucleotides: TGTGCCAGCGAGCCCACGGGAAACACCATATATTTT. The J gene is TRBJ1-3, the V gene TRBV6-7; D is uncertain. TRBV6-7 is labeled an ORF, and its function is uncertain. This CDR3 has 12 residues. V was trimmed by 8 bases and J by 4 bases, leaving 9 bases between them.